This TCR beta chain is drawn from a study of T cells in Graves' hyperthyroidism and ophthalmopathy. Study overall: Sampling of peripheral blood happened at initial diagnosis, prior to any treatment.

What was amplified from RNA transcripts were TCR beta CDR3 regions. A set of HTBI primers served as the primers for a first-round RT-PCR of the TCR CDR3. In TCRdb, the multiplex PCR reads were re-called with MiXCR into one record per CDR3 protein. The repertoire holds about 500,000 distinct CDR3 sequences, with 13% to 15% as singletons. When ophthalmopathy did not progress within 18 months, Graves' hyperthyroidism was considered stable. In patients aged 18 to 65, hyperthyroidism was newly diagnosed, with duration under 2 months. PBMCs stemmed from more than 7.5 ml fresh peripheral blood. This clonotype was seen many times. The CDR3 totals 14 residues. Per germline, CDR1 SGDLS and CDR2 YYNGEE. The trim removed 0 bases at V and 7 bases at J, leaving 3 bases unmatched.

Input material: blood. The TCR sequence derives from a woman aged 18-29 years with Graves' hyperthyroidism. The V and J genes are TRBV9 and TRBJ2-2; 7 bases match TRBD1. CDR3 sequence: CASSVAWDSGELFF. The CDR3 DNA sequence: TGTGCCAGCAGCGTAGCCTGGGACAGCGGGGAGCTGTTTTTT.